This entry lists 8 T cell receptor beta chains sequenced from one sample in a study of cytomegalovirus exposure and HLA in healthy donors. The primer mix had 60 Vbeta and 13 Jbeta primers. Data came from immunoSEQ multiplex PCR; TCRdb stores just in-frame clones and leaves some out. The sample lists roughly 160,000 clones, about 83% occurring once. The specimen was PBMCs. All receptors come from a woman aged 30 to 39 in good health and CMV-seronegative.

The chain combines TRBV30 with TRBJ2-7; TRBD1 might be the D (5 bases). CDR3 size: 14 residues. The V end lost 2 bases, the J end lost 2 bases, and 13 bases lay between the germline ends. Germline-derived CDR1 and CDR2 are GTSNPN and SVGIG (reference sequence). The CDR3 sequence is CAWSYLAGTYEQYF. CDR3 bases: TGTGCCTGGAGTTACCTGGCAGGGACCTACGAGCAGTACTTC.

V gene TRBV11-3 combines with J gene TRBJ1-3; D is unclear. This CDR3 has 14 amino acids. CDR1 SGHNT and CDR2 YENEEA come from the germline V gene. The V end lost 1 base, the J end lost 2 bases, and 6 bases lay between the germline ends. The CDR3 DNA sequence: TGTGCCAGCAGCTTAGGGCCAGCTGGAAACACCATATATTTT. Amino acids: CASSLGPAGNTIYF. The full variable domain, rest sourced from reference TRBV11-3 and TRBJ1-3, is EAGVVQSPRYKIIEKKQPVAFWCNPISGHNTLYWYLQNLGQGPELLIRYENEEAVDDSQLPKDRFSAERLKGVDSTLKIQPAELGDSAVYLCASSLGPAGNTIYFGEGSWLTVV.

This chain uses TRBV28 with TRBJ1-2; D not certain. Deletions cut 4 bases from V and 4 bases from J, with 13 bases between. There are 14 residues in the CDR3. CDR1 is MDHEN and CDR2 is SYDVKM in the germline V gene. CDR3 sequence reads: CASSSPRNPYGYTF. CDR3 nucleotides: TGTGCCAGCAGTTCGCCGAGGAACCCCTATGGCTACACCTTC.

The rearrangement uses TRBV4-1 and TRBJ2-5; D remains unclear. CDR1 is MGHRA and CDR2 is YSYEKL in the germline V gene. Between the trimmed V and J ends, which lost 1 base and 1 base, there was a span of 13 bases. The CDR3 consists of 16 residues. CDR3 region: CASSQGWAAFQETQYF. DNA of the CDR3: TGCGCCAGCAGCCAAGGGTGGGCAGCCTTCCAAGAGACCCAGTACTTC.

This chain uses TRBV5-6 with TRBJ2-4; the D is unclear. Per the germline V gene, CDR1 is SGHDT and CDR2 is YYEEEE. V was pared by 1 base and J by 8 bases, with 13 bases between. The CDR3 is made up of 14 amino acids. The CDR3 DNA sequence: TGTGCCAGCAGCTTGCCGAGAACCATGGACATTCAGTACTTC. It specifies CASSLPRTMDIQYF.

A few counts support this clone. The chain links TRBV2 to TRBJ2-1, with TRBD2 matching over 11 bases. This CDR3 is 19 amino acids long. Germline CDR1 reads SNHLY; CDR2 reads FYNNEI. Trimming at V came to 11 bases and at J to 0 bases, leaving 18 bases not matched to a gene. The CDR3 DNA is TGTGCCGTCCAGCTTTACACTAGCGGGGGTCCGTCCTCCTACAATGAGCAGTTCTTC. It specifies CAVQLYTSGGPSSYNEQFF.

The CDR3 is CASSLRGLTAGANVLTF. For the CDR3, the DNA is TGTGCCAGCAGCTTGCGAGGACTAACCGCTGGGGCCAACGTCCTGACTTTC. This chain connects TRBV11-2 to TRBJ2-6, with a tentative D call TRBD2 (6 bases). Trimming removed 3 bases at V and 2 bases at J, with 14 bases between. This CDR3 is built from 17 residues. CDR1 and CDR2 (germline): SGHAT, FQNNGV.

The chain links TRBV19 to TRBJ1-2, with TRBD1 matching 7 bases. The germline CDR1 and CDR2 sequences are LNHDA and SQIVND (reference sequence). CDR3 size: 13 residues. Trimming cost V 2 bases and J 4 bases; bases outside gene matches: 1. In nucleotides, the CDR3 is TGTGCCAGTAGTATAACAGGGGCCTATGGCTACACCTTC. This encodes CASSITGAYGYTF.